The next 10 T cell receptor beta chains were all read from a single sample in a study of human T cells and chemical hapten exposure. Each CDR3 protein is one row after TCRdb ran MiXCR on the RACE reads. Of roughly 140,000 distinct CDR3 sequences listed, roughly 12% are singletons. Time point indicated: patch test 2, 6 weeks after DPC sensitization. Treatment given: therapeutic diphenylcyclopropenone sensitization with weekly scalp DPC. The input for sequencing was whole blood, taken in connection with sensitization to the hapten diphenylcyclopropenone (DPC). These receptors came from a woman aged 50 to 65 with alopecia areata. Some clones in this sample may be carry-over from other donors' samples.

This clonotype was found a few times. The chain's CDR3 is CASSLTGTPDTQYF. The CDR3 nucleotides are TGTGCCAGCAGCTTAACCGGGACACCAGATACGCAGTATTTT. The chain couples TRBV5-5 to TRBJ2-3, with D possibly TRBD1 on 6 matching bases. CDR1 and CDR2 (germline): SGHKS, YYEKEE (reference sequence). V lost 2 bases, J lost 4 bases, and 11 bases lay in between. There are 14 residues in the CDR3.

V usage is TRBV7-2 and J usage is TRBJ2-2; 9 positions agree with TRBD2. The CDR3 totals 16 residues. Trimming removed 5 bases from V and 5 bases from J; junction bases left unmatched: 9. CDR1 is SGHTA and CDR2 is FQGNSA in the germline V gene. The CDR3 here is CASSTRSGRGTGELFF. The DNA for the CDR3 is TGTGCCAGCAGCACCCGTAGCGGGAGAGGGACCGGGGAGCTGTTTTTT.

This clonotype showed up many times. The V call is TRBV6-2 or TRBV6-3, the J call TRBJ2-1; tentative D call: TRBD1 (5 bases). The CDR3 is made up of 17 amino acids. The germline CDR1 and CDR2 sequences are MNHEY and SVGEGT. V lost 5 bases and J lost 7, with 24 bases in between. CDR3 amino acids: CASSHRVVGALRNEQFF. The DNA of the CDR3 is TGTGCCAGCAGTCACCGAGTAGTAGGGGCGCTGAGGAATGAGCAGTTCTTC.

This chain joins TRBV7-2 and TRBJ2-5; the D call may be TRBD1 or TRBD2 (6 bases each). CDR1 and CDR2 (germline): SGHTA, FQGNSA. The CDR3 is made up of 13 amino acids. Trimming removed 5 bases at V and 2 bases at J, with 9 bases between. DNA for the CDR3: TGTGCCAGCAGCCGCGGGACACAAGAGACCCAGTACTTC. Protein sequence: CASSRGTQETQYF.

This clonotype has a count of ten or more. This sequence joins TRBV4-2 and TRBJ1-2, with D hard to call. The CDR3 contains 16 residues. V dropped 0 bases and J dropped 2 bases, with 13 bases sitting between them. Germline V CDR1 and CDR2: LGHNA, YNFKEQ. CDR3 in amino acids: CASSQEVLGLNYGYTF. As DNA, the CDR3 is TGTGCCAGCAGCCAAGAAGTCCTGGGGTTGAACTATGGCTACACCTTC.

This clonotype was recorded a few times. The chain employs TRBV30 and TRBJ1-6; possible D gene TRBD1, 5 bases. This CDR3 is 16 amino acids long. CDR1 and CDR2 from the germline V gene are GTSNPN and SVGIG (reference sequence). Trimming took 5 bases from V and 2 from J, leaving 16 bases between them. The CDR3 DNA follows: TGTGCCTGGGCGCATAAGGGACGGACCTATAATTCACCCCTCCACTTT. Translation: CAWAHKGRTYNSPLHF.

This clonotype was counted between two and nine times. The chain uses TRBV29-1 and TRBJ2-3; a possible D gene is TRBD1 (6 bases). The CDR3 is 11 residues long. Germline V CDR1 and CDR2: SQVTM, ANQGSEA. V dropped 8 bases and J dropped 7 bases, with 13 bases sitting between them. The CDR3 region is CSPVQGNTQYF. In nucleotides, the CDR3 is TGCAGCCCCGTTCAGGGGAATACGCAGTATTTT.

J is TRBJ2-3 and V is TRBV7-3; D is possibly TRBD2 (6 bases). The CDR3 runs 17 residues. Deletions cut 5 bases from V and 4 bases from J, with 22 bases between. Germline-derived CDR1 and CDR2 are SGHTA and FQGTGA. CDR3 in DNA: TGTGCCAGCAGCCTCCGTGCGGGGCTGCAATCCCCAGATACGCAGTATTTT. Translation gives CASSLRAGLQSPDTQYF.

This clonotype has ten or more counts. The rearrangement links TRBV19 to TRBJ2-2; 8 nucleotides match TRBD1. This CDR3 is built from 15 residues. CDR1 LNHDA and CDR2 SQIVND come from the germline V gene (reference sequence). Losses at the gene ends were 4 bases for V and 4 bases for J; bases not matched to a gene: 5. The CDR3 DNA is TGTGCCAGTAGTAAGACAGGGGTTGTCACCGGGGAGCTGTTTTTT. Its translation is CASSKTGVVTGELFF.

This chain joins TRBV30 and TRBJ2-4; D might be TRBD1 (5 bases). Germline CDR1 GTSNPN, CDR2 SVGIG (reference sequence). Trimming stripped 3 bases from V and 2 bases from J, with 14 bases between. The CDR3 covers 15 residues. The DNA for the CDR3 is TGTGCCTGGAGGGGCAGAGACAGATCCAAAAACATTCAGTACTTC. It codes for CAWRGRDRSKNIQYF.